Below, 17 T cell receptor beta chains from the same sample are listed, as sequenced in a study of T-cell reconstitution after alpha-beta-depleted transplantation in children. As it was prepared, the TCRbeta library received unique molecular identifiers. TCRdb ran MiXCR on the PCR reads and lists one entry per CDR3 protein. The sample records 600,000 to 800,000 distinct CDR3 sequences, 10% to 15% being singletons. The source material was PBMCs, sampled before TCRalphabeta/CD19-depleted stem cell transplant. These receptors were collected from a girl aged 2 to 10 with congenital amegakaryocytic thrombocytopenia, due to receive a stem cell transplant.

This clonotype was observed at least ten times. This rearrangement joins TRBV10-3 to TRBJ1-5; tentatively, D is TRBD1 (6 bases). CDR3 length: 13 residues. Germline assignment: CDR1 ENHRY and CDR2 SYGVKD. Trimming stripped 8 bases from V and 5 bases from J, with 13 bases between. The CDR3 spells CAIGGQADQPQHF. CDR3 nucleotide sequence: TGTGCCATCGGGGGACAAGCGGATCAGCCCCAGCATTTT.

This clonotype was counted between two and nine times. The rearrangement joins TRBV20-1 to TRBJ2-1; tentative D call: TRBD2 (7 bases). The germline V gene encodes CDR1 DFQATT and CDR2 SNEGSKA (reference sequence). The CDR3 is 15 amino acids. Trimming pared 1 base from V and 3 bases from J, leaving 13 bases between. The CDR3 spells CSARVAGAFYNEQFF. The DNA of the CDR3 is TGCAGTGCTAGAGTGGCGGGGGCCTTCTACAATGAGCAGTTCTTC.

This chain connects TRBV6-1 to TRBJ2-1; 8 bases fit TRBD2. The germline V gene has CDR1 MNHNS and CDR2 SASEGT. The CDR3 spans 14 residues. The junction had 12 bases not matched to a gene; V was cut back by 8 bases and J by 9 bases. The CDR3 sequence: CASSSSGREGEQFF. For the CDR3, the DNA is TGTGCCAGCTCGTCGAGCGGGAGAGAGGGTGAGCAGTTCTTC.

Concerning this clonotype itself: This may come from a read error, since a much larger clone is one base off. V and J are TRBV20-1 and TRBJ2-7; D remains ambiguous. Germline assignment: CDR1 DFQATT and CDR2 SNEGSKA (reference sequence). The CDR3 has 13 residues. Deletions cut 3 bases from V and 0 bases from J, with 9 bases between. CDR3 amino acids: CSASPNYSYEQYF. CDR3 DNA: TGCAGTGCTAGCCCGAATTACTCCTACGAGCAGTACTTC.

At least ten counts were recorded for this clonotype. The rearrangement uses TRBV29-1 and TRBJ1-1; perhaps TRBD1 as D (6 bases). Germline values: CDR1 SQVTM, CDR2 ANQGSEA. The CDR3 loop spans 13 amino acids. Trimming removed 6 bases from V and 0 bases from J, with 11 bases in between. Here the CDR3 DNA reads TGCAGCGTGCTGGACAGCATGAACACTGAAGCTTTCTTT. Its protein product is CSVLDSMNTEAFF. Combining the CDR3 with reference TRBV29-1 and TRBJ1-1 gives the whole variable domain SAVISQKPSRDICQRGTSLTIQCQVDSQVTMMFWYRQQPGQSLTLIATANQGSEATYESGFVIDKFPISRPNLTFSTLTVSNMSPEDSSIYLCSVLDSMNTEAFFGQGTRLTVV.

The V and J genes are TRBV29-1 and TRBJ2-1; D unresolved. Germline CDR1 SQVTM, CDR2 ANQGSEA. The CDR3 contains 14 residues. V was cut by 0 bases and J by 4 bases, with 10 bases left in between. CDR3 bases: TGCAGCGTTGAAGATCAATTGGGTTACAATGAGCAGTTCTTC. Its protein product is CSVEDQLGYNEQFF.

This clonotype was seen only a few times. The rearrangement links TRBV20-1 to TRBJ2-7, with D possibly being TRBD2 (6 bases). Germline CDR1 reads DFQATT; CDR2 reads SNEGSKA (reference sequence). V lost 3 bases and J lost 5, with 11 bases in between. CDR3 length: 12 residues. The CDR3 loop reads CSASAGSHEQYF. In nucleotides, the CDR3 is TGCAGTGCTAGCGCGGGGTCCCACGAGCAGTACTTC.

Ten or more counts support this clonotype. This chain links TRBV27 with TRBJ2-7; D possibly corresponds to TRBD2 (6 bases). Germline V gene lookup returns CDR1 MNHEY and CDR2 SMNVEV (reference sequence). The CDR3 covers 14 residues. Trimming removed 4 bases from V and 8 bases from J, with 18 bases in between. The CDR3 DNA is TGTGCCAGCAGTTCCGATCCGGGACTGATGAAGCAGTACTTC. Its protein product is CASSSDPGLMKQYF.

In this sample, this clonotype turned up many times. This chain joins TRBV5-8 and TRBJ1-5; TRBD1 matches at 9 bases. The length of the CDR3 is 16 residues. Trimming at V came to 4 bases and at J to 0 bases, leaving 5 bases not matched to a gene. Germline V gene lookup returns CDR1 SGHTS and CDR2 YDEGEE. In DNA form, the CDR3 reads TGTGCCAGCAGCCCCGGGACAGGGTATAGCAATCAGCCCCAGCATTTT. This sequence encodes CASSPGTGYSNQPQHF.

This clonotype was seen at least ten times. For the CDR3, the DNA is TGTGCCAGCAGCCTTCTGGTCGGGAGGAACACCGGGGAGCTGTTTTTT. This sequence encodes CASSLLVGRNTGELFF. V is TRBV28 and J is TRBJ2-2, with D tentatively TRBD2 (6 bases). CDR1 and CDR2 from the germline V gene are MDHEN and SYDVKM. V was clipped by 6 bases and J by 1 base, with 15 bases between them. The CDR3 contains 16 residues. The complete variable domain, with remaining parts taken from reference TRBV28 and TRBJ2-2, reads DVKVTQSSRYLVKRTGEKVFLECVQDMDHENMFWYRQDPGLGLRLIYFSYDVKMKEKGDIPEGYSVSREKKERFSLILESASTNQTSMYLCASSLLVGRNTGELFFGEGSRLTVL.

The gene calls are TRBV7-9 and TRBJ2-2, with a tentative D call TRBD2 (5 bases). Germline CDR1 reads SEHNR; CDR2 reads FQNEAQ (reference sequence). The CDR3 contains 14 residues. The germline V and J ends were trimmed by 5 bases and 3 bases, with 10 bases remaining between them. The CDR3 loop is CASSHTGDTGELFF. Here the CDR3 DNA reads TGTGCCAGCAGCCACACCGGGGACACCGGGGAGCTGTTTTTT.

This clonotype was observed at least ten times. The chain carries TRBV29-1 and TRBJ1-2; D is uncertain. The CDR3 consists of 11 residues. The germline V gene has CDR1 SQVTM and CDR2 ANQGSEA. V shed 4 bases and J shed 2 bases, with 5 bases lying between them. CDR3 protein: CSVGSNYGYTF. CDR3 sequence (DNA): TGCAGCGTTGGGAGCAACTATGGCTACACCTTC.

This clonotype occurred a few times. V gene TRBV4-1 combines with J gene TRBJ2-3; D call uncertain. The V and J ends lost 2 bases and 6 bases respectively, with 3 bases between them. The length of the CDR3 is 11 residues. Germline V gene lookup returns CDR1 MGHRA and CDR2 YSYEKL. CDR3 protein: CASSQIDTQYF. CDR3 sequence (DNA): TGCGCCAGCAGCCAAATTGATACGCAGTATTTT.

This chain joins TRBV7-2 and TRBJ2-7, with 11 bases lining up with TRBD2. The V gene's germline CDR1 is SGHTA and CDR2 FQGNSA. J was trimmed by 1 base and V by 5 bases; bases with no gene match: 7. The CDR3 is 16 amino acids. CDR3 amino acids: CASSIGTSGASYEQYF. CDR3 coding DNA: TGTGCCAGCAGCATTGGGACTAGCGGAGCTTCCTACGAGCAGTACTTC.

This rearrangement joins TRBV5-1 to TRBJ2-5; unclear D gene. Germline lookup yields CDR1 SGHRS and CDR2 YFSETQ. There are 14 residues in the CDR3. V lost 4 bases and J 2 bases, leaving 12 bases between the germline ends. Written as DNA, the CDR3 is TGCGCCAGCAGCCCCCAAGTAGGTCAAGAGACCCAGTACTTC. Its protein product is CASSPQVGQETQYF.

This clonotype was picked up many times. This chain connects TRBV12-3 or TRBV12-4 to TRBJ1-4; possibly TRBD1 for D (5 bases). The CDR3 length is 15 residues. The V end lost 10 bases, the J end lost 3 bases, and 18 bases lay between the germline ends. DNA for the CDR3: TGTGCCACCTGCAGATCAGGGCGATCTAATGAAAAACTGTTTTTT. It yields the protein CATCRSGRSNEKLFF.

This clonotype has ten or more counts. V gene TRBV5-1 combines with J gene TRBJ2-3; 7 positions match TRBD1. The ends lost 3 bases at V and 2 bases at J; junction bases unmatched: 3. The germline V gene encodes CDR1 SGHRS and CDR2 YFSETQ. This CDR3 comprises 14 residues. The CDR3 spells CASSSGQATDTQYF. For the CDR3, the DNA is TGCGCCAGCAGCTCTGGACAGGCCACAGATACGCAGTATTTT.